These 23 T cell receptor beta chains came from one sample sequenced in a study of blood T cell repertoires in COVID-19. Measured with immunoSEQ multiplex PCR; TCRdb has only the in-frame clones, and not every one. The profile covers some 90,000 clones, with roughly 80% appearing a single time and 9% to 12% taken by the ten largest. Input material: peripheral blood. The receptors were sampled from a woman in her 70s with acute or convalescent COVID-19.

V and J are TRBV19 and TRBJ2-7; weak D call: TRBD2 (6 bases). With 5 bases removed from V and 0 bases from J, the gap between germline ends came to 14 bases. Germline CDR1 is LNHDA and CDR2 is SQIVND (reference sequence). The CDR3 is 15 residues long. CDR3 loop: CASSPSGGNSYEQYF. The CDR3 DNA is TGTGCCAGTAGTCCTTCTGGCGGGAACTCCTACGAGCAGTACTTC.

The chain uses TRBV12-3 or TRBV12-4 and TRBJ2-1; D possibly corresponds to TRBD2 (5 bases). CDR3 length: 13 amino acids. V gave up 7 bases and J gave up 8 bases, with 15 bases separating them. The CDR3 spells CASTLPGGYEQFF. The CDR3 nucleotides read TGTGCCAGCACCCTCCCGGGCGGGTATGAGCAGTTCTTC.

The chain is built from TRBV19 and TRBJ1-3; D not certain. Per germline, CDR1 LNHDA and CDR2 SQIVND (reference sequence). The CDR3 has 16 amino acids. Trimming took off 6 bases at V and 0 bases at J, with 15 bases between the two ends. The CDR3 sequence is CASRTQHLSSGNTIYF. For the CDR3, the DNA is TGTGCCAGTAGGACACAACATTTGAGCTCTGGAAACACCATATATTTT.

This clone was detected only a few times. V and J are TRBV7-9 and TRBJ2-7; D is possibly TRBD2 (5 bases). The germline V gene encodes CDR1 SEHNR and CDR2 FQNEAQ (reference sequence). Between the trimmed V and J ends, which lost 2 bases and 6 bases, there was a span of 14 bases. The CDR3 has 14 residues. CDR3 bases: TGTGCCAGCAGCTTATCCGGGAATCTCGGCGAGCAGTACTTC. Protein: CASSLSGNLGEQYF.

The sample holds one count of this clone. V gene TRBV27 combines with J gene TRBJ1-5; a weak D match, TRBD1 (5 bases). This CDR3 has 14 residues. Germline lookup yields CDR1 MNHEY and CDR2 SMNVEV (reference sequence). V lost 3 bases and J 4 bases, leaving 10 bases between the germline ends. CDR3 sequence (DNA): TGTGCCAGCAGTTTCACGGCAGGGAATCAGCCCCAGCATTTT. This codes for CASSFTAGNQPQHF.

V usage is TRBV5-1 and J usage is TRBJ2-7; 9 nucleotides align to TRBD2. Germline V CDR1 and CDR2: SGHRS, YFSETQ. The J segment lost 4 bases and the V segment lost 1 base, leaving 6 bases of the junction unmatched. The CDR3 is made up of 15 amino acids. The DNA for the CDR3 is TGCGCCAGCAGCTTGACTAGCGGGCCACCTTACGAGCAGTACTTC. Translation: CASSLTSGPPYEQYF.

V usage is TRBV6-5 and J usage is TRBJ2-3, with TRBD2 matching over 11 bases. The CDR3 is 14 amino acids. V lost 4 bases, J lost 7 bases, and 4 bases stayed unmatched. Germline CDR1 reads MNHEY; CDR2 reads SVGAGI. The CDR3 here is CASSLAGGTHTQYF. Here the CDR3 DNA reads TGTGCCAGCAGTTTAGCGGGGGGGACGCATACGCAGTATTTT.

This chain connects TRBV4-1 to TRBJ2-3; D uncertain. Germline V CDR1 and CDR2: MGHRA, YSYEKL. Trimming left V 0 bases short and J 1 base short, with 8 bases between. This CDR3 comprises 15 residues. The CDR3 region has the DNA TGCGCCAGCAGCCAAGATTACTACGGCACAGATACGCAGTATTTT. Protein product: CASSQDYYGTDTQYF.

This chain joins TRBV9 and TRBJ1-5, with D tentatively TRBD1 (5 bases). This CDR3 contains 16 residues. The germline V gene encodes CDR1 SGDLS and CDR2 YYNGEE. With 8 bases removed from V and 2 bases from J, the gap between germline ends came to 20 bases. The CDR3 nucleotides read TGTGCCAGTAGGGCTCTGGGATGGGGGGGCAATCAGCCCCAGCATTTT. Translation: CASRALGWGGNQPQHF.

This clone showed up just a few times. This sequence joins TRBV5-1 and TRBJ2-3, with 8 bases aligning to TRBD1. The junction had 6 bases not matched to a gene; V was cut back by 4 bases and J by 5 bases. Germline CDR1 is SGHRS and CDR2 is YFSETQ. CDR3 size: 14 residues. The CDR3 DNA reads TGCGCCAGCAGCACCGGACAGGGCGGAGATACGCAGTATTTT. As protein: CASSTGQGGDTQYF.

This chain connects TRBV7-9 to TRBJ2-7; D gene unclear. This CDR3 is 15 amino acids long. V gave up 4 bases and J gave up 0 bases, with 13 bases separating them. Germline-derived CDR1 and CDR2 are SEHNR and FQNEAQ (reference sequence). CDR3 nucleotide sequence: TGTGCCAGCAGCTCCTTCGCGACAAGCTCCTACGAGCAGTACTTC. This gives the protein CASSSFATSSYEQYF.

The chain carries TRBV19 and TRBJ2-7; maybe TRBD2 (6 bases). This CDR3 contains 14 residues. Germline loops: CDR1 LNHDA, CDR2 SQIVND (reference sequence). Trimming cost V 2 bases and J 1 base, with 9 bases left between them. CDR3 bases: TGTGCCAGTAGTATATCCCGGGGGTCCTACGAGCAGTACTTC. Encoded protein: CASSISRGSYEQYF.

Remarks on this clone: Within the sample, other DNA sequences also encode this same CDR3. V is TRBV5-1 and J is TRBJ1-1; 7 nucleotides match TRBD1. The germline V gene encodes CDR1 SGHRS and CDR2 YFSETQ. CDR3 length equals 14 residues. With 3 bases clipped from V and 1 base from J, the junction kept 3 bases outside the gene matches. The DNA of the CDR3 is TGCGCCAGCAGCTGGACAGGAGAGAACACTGAAGCTTTCTTT. Encoded protein: CASSWTGENTEAFF. The full variable domain, in which reference TRBV5-1 and TRBJ1-1 provide the parts outside the CDR3, is KAGVTQTPRYLIKTRGQQVTLSCSPISGHRSVSWYQQTPGQGLQFLFEYFSETQRNKGNFPGRFSGRQFSNSRSEMNVSTLELGDSALYLCASSWTGENTEAFFGQGTRLTVV.

The chain joins TRBV11-2 to TRBJ2-7; possible D gene TRBD2, 5 bases. Trimming pared 3 bases from V and 3 bases from J, leaving 12 bases between. CDR3 length equals 14 residues. Per germline, CDR1 SGHAT and CDR2 FQNNGV. Written as DNA, the CDR3 is TGTGCCAGCAGCTTTACGGGAAAGGGCTACGAGCAGTACTTC. Residues: CASSFTGKGYEQYF.

The chain recombines TRBV27 with TRBJ1-3, with 9 bases lining up with TRBD1. With V trimmed by 3 bases and J by 6 bases, 12 bases remained unmatched. The CDR3 consists of 17 residues. Germline V CDR1 and CDR2: MNHEY, SMNVEV (reference sequence). The chain's CDR3 is CASSFVLNRGRENTIYF. Written as DNA, the CDR3 is TGTGCCAGCAGTTTTGTATTAAACAGGGGGCGAGAAAACACCATATATTTT.

The V call is TRBV6-5, the J call TRBJ1-1; TRBD1 agrees at 7 bases. Per the germline V gene, CDR1 is MNHEY and CDR2 is SVGAGI. With V trimmed by 6 bases and J by 1 base, 8 bases remained unmatched. This CDR3 spans 15 amino acids. CDR3 in amino acids: CASRTTDRANTEAFF. The CDR3 nucleotides are TGTGCCAGCAGAACCACAGACAGGGCGAACACTGAAGCTTTCTTT.

The chain combines TRBV29-1 with TRBJ1-2; D perhaps matches TRBD1 (6 bases). From germline, CDR1 is SQVTM and CDR2 ANQGSEA. Trimming pared 6 bases from V and 2 bases from J, leaving 13 bases between. This CDR3 region has 13 residues. CDR3 sequence: CSVRYRANYGYTF. CDR3 bases: TGCAGCGTCAGATACAGGGCCAACTATGGCTACACCTTC.

In DNA, the CDR3 is TGTGCCAGCAGGCAGGGGTTTAGCAATCAGCCCCAGCATTTT. This encodes CASRQGFSNQPQHF. J is TRBJ1-5 and V is TRBV28, with D possibly being TRBD1 (6 bases). Germline V gives CDR1 MDHEN, CDR2 SYDVKM. Trimming pared 6 bases from V and 0 bases from J, leaving 9 bases between. The length of the CDR3 is 14 residues.

V gene TRBV7-2 combines with J gene TRBJ2-7; possible D gene TRBD1, 7 bases. With 5 bases removed from V and 0 bases from J, the gap between germline ends came to 17 bases. CDR3 length: 16 amino acids. Germline V gene data show CDR1 as SGHTA and CDR2 as FQGNSA. The CDR3 coding sequence is TGTGCCAGCAGCACCCAGGGGGGACGGAACTCCTACGAGCAGTACTTC. Translation gives CASSTQGGRNSYEQYF.

This sequence joins TRBV7-9 and TRBJ1-5; unclear D gene. The germline CDR1 and CDR2 sequences are SEHNR and FQNEAQ (reference sequence). CDR3 size: 16 residues. Trimming cost V 5 bases and J 3 bases, with 17 bases left between them. DNA of the CDR3: TGTGCCAGCAGCGAGATGAGGAAACCTGTCAATCAGCCCCAGCATTTT. It codes for CASSEMRKPVNQPQHF.

The rearrangement joins TRBV2 to TRBJ2-7, with 9 nucleotides matching TRBD1. Trimming cost V 6 bases and J 1 base; bases outside gene matches: 10. The CDR3 covers 16 residues. Germline V gene data show CDR1 as SNHLY and CDR2 as FYNNEI. This chain's CDR3 is CASSKNAGQGSYEQYF. The CDR3 nucleotides read TGTGCCAGCAGCAAAAATGCGGGACAGGGTTCCTACGAGCAGTACTTC.

The rearrangement uses TRBV2 and TRBJ1-2; D remains ambiguous. Per the germline V gene, CDR1 is SNHLY and CDR2 is FYNNEI. This CDR3 comprises 14 residues. Trimming pared 0 bases from V and 4 bases from J, leaving 9 bases between. CDR3 loop: CASSEAWASYGYTF. DNA of the CDR3: TGTGCCAGCAGTGAAGCGTGGGCAAGCTATGGCTACACCTTC.

The chain employs TRBV12-3 or TRBV12-4 and TRBJ1-1, with D maybe TRBD1 (5 bases). Between the trimmed V and J ends, which lost 6 bases and 6 bases, there was a span of 11 bases. This CDR3 is built from 12 residues. The CDR3 DNA is TGTGCCAGCAGCGCCGCAGGGTCTGAAGCTTTCTTT. Translated: CASSAAGSEAFF.